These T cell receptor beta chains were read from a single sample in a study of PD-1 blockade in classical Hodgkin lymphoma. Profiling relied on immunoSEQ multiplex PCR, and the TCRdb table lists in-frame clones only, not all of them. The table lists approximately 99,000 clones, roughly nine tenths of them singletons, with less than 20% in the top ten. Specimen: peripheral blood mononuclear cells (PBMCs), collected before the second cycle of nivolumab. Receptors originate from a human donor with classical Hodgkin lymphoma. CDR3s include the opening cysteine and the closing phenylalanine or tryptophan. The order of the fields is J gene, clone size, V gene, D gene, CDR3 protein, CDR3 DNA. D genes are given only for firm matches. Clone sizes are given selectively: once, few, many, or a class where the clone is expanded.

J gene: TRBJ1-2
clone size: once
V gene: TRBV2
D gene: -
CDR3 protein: CASSEFDYGYTF
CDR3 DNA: TGTGCCAGCAGTGAGTTTGACTATGGCTACACCTTC

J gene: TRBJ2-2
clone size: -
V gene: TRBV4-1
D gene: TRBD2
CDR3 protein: CASSHETARGAGELFF
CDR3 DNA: TGCGCCAGCAGCCACGAGACGGCCCGGGGGGCCGGGGAGCTGTTTTTT

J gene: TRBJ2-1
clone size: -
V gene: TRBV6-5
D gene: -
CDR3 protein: CASKNPGGEQFF
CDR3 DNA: TGTGCCAGCAAAAACCCCGGTGGTGAGCAGTTCTTC

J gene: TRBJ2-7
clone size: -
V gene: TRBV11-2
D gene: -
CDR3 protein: CASSIRGEGLEQYF
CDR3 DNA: TGTGCCAGCAGCATAAGGGGGGAGGGCCTCGAGCAGTACTTC

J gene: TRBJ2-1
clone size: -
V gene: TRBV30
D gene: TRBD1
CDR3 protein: CAWSAGTVRGNEQFF
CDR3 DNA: TGTGCCTGGAGTGCCGGGACAGTCAGGGGCAATGAGCAGTTCTTC

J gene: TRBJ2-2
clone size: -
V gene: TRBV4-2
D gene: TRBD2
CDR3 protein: CASSQTGTSGRKGELFF
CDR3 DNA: TGTGCCAGCAGCCAAACCGGGACTAGCGGACGGAAAGGAGAGCTGTTTTTT

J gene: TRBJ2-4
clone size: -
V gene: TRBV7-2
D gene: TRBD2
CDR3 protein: CASGQSGSVTKNIQYF
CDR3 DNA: TGTGCCAGCGGACAAAGCGGGAGTGTAACCAAAAACATTCAGTACTTC

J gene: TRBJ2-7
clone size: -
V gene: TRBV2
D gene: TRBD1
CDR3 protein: CASRDREIHEQYF
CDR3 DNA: TGTGCCAGCAGGGACAGGGAGATCCACGAGCAGTACTTC

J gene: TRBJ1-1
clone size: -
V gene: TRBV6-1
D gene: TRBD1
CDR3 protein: CASSVDRAWAEAFF
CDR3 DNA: TGTGCCAGCAGTGTGGACAGGGCTTGGGCTGAAGCTTTCTTT

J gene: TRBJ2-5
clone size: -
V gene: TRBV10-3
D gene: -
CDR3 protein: CAISERDTLTGTQYF
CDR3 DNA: TGTGCCATCAGTGAGCGCGACACATTAACGGGGACCCAGTACTTC

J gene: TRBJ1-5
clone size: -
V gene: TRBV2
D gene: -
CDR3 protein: CASSGETGLAGNQPQHF
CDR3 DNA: TGTGCCAGCAGTGGGGAAACAGGGTTGGCGGGCAATCAGCCCCAGCATTTT

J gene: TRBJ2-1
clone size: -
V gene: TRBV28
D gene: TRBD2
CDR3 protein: CASRAGLAGAYNEQFF
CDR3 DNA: TGTGCCAGCAGGGCGGGACTAGCGGGAGCTTACAATGAGCAGTTCTTC

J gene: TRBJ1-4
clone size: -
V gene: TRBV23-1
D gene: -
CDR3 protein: CASPTAAAFEKLFF
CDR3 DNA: TGCGCCAGTCCCACGGCGGCAGCCTTCGAAAAACTGTTTTTT

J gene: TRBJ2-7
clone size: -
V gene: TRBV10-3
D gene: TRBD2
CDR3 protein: CAISDWTSGRYEQYF
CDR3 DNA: TGTGCCATCAGTGACTGGACTAGCGGGAGGTACGAGCAGTACTTC

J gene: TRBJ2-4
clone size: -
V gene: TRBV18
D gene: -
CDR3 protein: CASSPPGGIAKNIQYF
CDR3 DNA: TGTGCCAGCTCACCCCCAGGGGGGATAGCCAAAAACATTCAGTACTTC

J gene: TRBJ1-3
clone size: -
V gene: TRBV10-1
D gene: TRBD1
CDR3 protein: CASRGQAPSGNTIYF
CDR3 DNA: TGCGCCAGCAGAGGACAGGCCCCCTCTGGAAACACCATATATTTT

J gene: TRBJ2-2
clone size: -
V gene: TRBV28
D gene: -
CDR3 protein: CASTLPTGRGYTGELFF
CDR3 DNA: TGTGCCAGCACCCTTCCCACAGGACGGGGATACACCGGGGAGCTGTTTTTT

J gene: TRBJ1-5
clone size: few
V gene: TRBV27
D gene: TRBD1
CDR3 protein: CASKRDRDNQPQHF
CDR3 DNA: TGTGCCAGCAAGAGGGACAGGGACAATCAGCCCCAGCATTTT

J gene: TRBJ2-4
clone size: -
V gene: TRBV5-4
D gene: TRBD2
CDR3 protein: CASSLSGNGNIQYF
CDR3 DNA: TGTGCCAGCAGCCTCAGCGGGAACGGAAACATTCAGTACTTC

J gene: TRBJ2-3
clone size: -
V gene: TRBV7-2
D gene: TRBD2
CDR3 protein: CASSLKLPSGSPTDTQYF
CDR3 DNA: TGTGCCAGCAGCTTAAAACTACCGAGCGGGAGCCCCACAGATACGCAGTATTTT

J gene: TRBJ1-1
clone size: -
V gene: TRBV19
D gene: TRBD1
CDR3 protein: CASSVDRENTEAFF
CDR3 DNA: TGTGCCAGTAGTGTGGACAGGGAGAACACTGAAGCTTTCTTT

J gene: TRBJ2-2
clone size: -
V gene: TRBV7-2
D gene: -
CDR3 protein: CASSLQGSFRSGELFF
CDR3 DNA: TGTGCCAGCAGCTTACAGGGTAGCTTTCGTTCCGGGGAGCTGTTTTTT

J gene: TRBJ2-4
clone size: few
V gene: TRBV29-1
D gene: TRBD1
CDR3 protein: CSVAEGQGPTNIQYF
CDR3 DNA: TGCAGCGTTGCTGAGGGACAGGGGCCCACAAACATTCAGTACTTC

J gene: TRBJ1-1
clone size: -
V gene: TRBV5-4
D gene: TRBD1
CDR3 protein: CASITGQGANTEAFF
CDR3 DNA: TGTGCCAGCATCACCGGACAGGGGGCGAACACTGAAGCTTTCTTT

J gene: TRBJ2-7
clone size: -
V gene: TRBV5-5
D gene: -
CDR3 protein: CASSLEARSSYEQYF
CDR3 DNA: TGTGCCAGCAGCTTGGAGGCCAGGAGCTCCTACGAGCAGTACTTC

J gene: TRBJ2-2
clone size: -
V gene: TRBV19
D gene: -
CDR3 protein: CASSIRQANTGELFF
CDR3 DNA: TGTGCCAGTAGTATTAGGCAGGCGAACACCGGGGAGCTGTTTTTT

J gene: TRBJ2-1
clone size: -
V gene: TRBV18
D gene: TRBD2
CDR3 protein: CASSPKGGRFGGRAAEQFF
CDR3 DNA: TGTGCCAGCTCACCTAAGGGGGGGCGTTTTGGCGGGAGGGCCGCTGAGCAGTTCTTC

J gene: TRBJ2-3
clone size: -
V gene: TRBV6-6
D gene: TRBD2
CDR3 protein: CASSYPAGGSTDTQYF
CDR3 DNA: TGTGCCAGCAGTTACCCAGCGGGAGGATCCACAGATACGCAGTATTTT

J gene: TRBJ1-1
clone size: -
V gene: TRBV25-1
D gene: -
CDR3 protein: CASIGRGIEAFF
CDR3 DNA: TGTGCCAGCATCGGACGGGGAATTGAAGCTTTCTTT